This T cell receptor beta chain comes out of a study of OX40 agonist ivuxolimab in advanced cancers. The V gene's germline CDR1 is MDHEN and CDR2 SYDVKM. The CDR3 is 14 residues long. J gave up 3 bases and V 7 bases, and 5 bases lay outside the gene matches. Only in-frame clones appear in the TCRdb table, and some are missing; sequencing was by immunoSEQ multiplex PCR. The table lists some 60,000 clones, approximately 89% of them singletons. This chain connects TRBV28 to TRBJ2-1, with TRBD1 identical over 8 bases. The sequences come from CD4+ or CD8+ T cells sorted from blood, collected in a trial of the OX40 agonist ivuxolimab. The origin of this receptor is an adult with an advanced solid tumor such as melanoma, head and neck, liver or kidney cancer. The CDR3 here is CASTLTGDYNEQFF. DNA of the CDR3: TGTGCCAGCACCCTGACAGGGGACTACAATGAGCAGTTCTTC.